A single sample is the source of the 19 T cell receptor beta chains below, sequenced in a study of cytomegalovirus exposure and HLA in healthy donors. Amplification used 60 Vbeta primers and 13 Jbeta primers. Measured with immunoSEQ multiplex PCR; TCRdb has only the in-frame clones, and not every one. The sample has 150,000 to 200,000 clones, 80% seen once. Sequences were obtained from PBMCs. Receptors were obtained from a man aged 35 to 55 in good health and CMV-seropositive.

This clone was seen a single time. The rearrangement uses TRBV2 and TRBJ1-2; weak D call: TRBD1 (5 bases). With 4 bases removed from V and 7 bases from J, the gap between germline ends came to 13 bases. This CDR3 region has 13 residues. Germline values: CDR1 SNHLY, CDR2 FYNNEI. The CDR3 loop reads CASSVAQGSGYTF. As DNA, the CDR3 is TGTGCCAGCAGTGTGGCGCAGGGTAGTGGCTACACCTTC.

The V call is TRBV30, the J call TRBJ2-1, with D possibly being TRBD2 (5 bases). With 7 bases removed from V and 0 bases from J, the gap between germline ends came to 10 bases. The CDR3 extends over 13 amino acids. Per the germline V gene, CDR1 is GTSNPN and CDR2 is SVGIG (reference sequence). The CDR3 protein is CAFPGSSYNEQFF. Here the CDR3 DNA reads TGTGCCTTTCCGGGGAGCTCCTACAATGAGCAGTTCTTC.

The chain uses TRBV18 and TRBJ2-7; 8 nucleotides align to TRBD1. CDR3 length: 15 residues. Germline CDR1 KGHSH, CDR2 LQKENI. After removal of 4 bases from V and 0 bases from J, the junction contained 5 bases not matched to a gene. The CDR3 region is CASSLDRAGSYEQYF. CDR3 bases: TGTGCCAGCTCACTGGACAGGGCAGGCTCCTACGAGCAGTACTTC.

J is TRBJ1-2 and V is TRBV6-4, with TRBD1 matching over 9 bases. The germline V gene has CDR1 MRHNA and CDR2 SNTAGT. Losses at the gene ends were 7 bases for V and 6 bases for J; bases not matched to a gene: 9. The CDR3 contains 14 residues. The chain's CDR3 is CASTTGTGNDGYTF. In nucleotides, the CDR3 is TGTGCCAGCACCACCGGGACAGGGAATGATGGCTACACCTTC.

Concerning this clone itself: One junction end disagrees with the germline gene, perhaps due to a read error. The chain links TRBV19 to TRBJ2-3; D remains ambiguous. The CDR3 runs to 14 residues. Germline V gene data show CDR1 as LNHDA and CDR2 as SQIVND (reference sequence). The CDR3 nucleotides are TGTGCCAGTGGCTTCGACCTCAGCACAGATACGCGGTATTTT. This translates into CASGFDLSTDTRYF.

J is TRBJ2-2 and V is TRBV5-4; 9 bases align to TRBD2. This CDR3 has 17 residues. V shed 4 bases and J 6 bases; nucleotides not matched to a gene: 13. Germline V CDR1 and CDR2: SGHNT, YYREEE (reference sequence). Here the CDR3 reads CASSPTTLAGAPGELFF. DNA of the CDR3: TGTGCCAGCAGCCCGACAACCTTAGCGGGGGCCCCCGGGGAGCTGTTTTTT.

V and J are TRBV9 and TRBJ1-6; TRBD1 agrees at 9 bases. Trimming took 2 bases from V and 5 from J; bases not matched to a gene: 2. The germline V gene has CDR1 SGDLS and CDR2 YYNGEE. This CDR3 has 15 residues. The CDR3 protein is CASSVGTGHNSPLHF. CDR3 sequence (DNA): TGTGCCAGCAGCGTCGGGACAGGGCATAATTCACCCCTCCACTTT.

V usage is TRBV30 and J usage is TRBJ2-5, with D possibly being TRBD2 (6 bases). CDR3 length equals 16 residues. Trimming cost V 0 bases and J 7 bases, with 21 bases left between them. Germline assignment: CDR1 GTSNPN and CDR2 SVGIG (reference sequence). CDR3 residues: CAWSVRGGALPGTQYF. The CDR3 nucleotides are TGTGCCTGGAGTGTACGGGGCGGGGCCCTCCCGGGGACCCAGTACTTC.

The chain joins TRBV7-2 to TRBJ2-4, with D possibly TRBD2 on 5 matching bases. CDR1 and CDR2 (germline): SGHTA, FQGNSA. This CDR3 region has 16 residues. Trimming cost V 0 bases and J 1 base, with 10 bases left between them. CDR3 residues: CASSLAQRGAKNIQYF. The CDR3 DNA reads as TGTGCCAGCAGCTTAGCCCAAAGAGGGGCCAAAAACATTCAGTACTTC.

V and J are TRBV30 and TRBJ1-5; 9 bases map to TRBD1. Trimming removed 0 bases from V and 4 bases from J; junction bases left unmatched: 4. CDR3 length equals 15 residues. Germline V gene data show CDR1 as GTSNPN and CDR2 as SVGIG (reference sequence). The DNA for the CDR3 is TGTGCCTGGAGTGTATTTGGACAGGGGAATCAGCCCCAGCATTTT. As protein: CAWSVFGQGNQPQHF.

This clone showed up just once. The chain has TRBV11-2 and TRBJ2-7; tentatively, D is TRBD1 (6 bases). The germline gives CDR1 SGHAT, CDR2 FQNNGV. Trimming pared 5 bases from V and 0 bases from J, leaving 11 bases between. CDR3 length: 14 amino acids. The CDR3 DNA follows: TGTGCCAGCAGCCCAGGGACACCCTCCTACGAGCAGTACTTC. Translated, it gives CASSPGTPSYEQYF.

This chain uses TRBV7-9 with TRBJ2-1; D might be TRBD2 (7 bases). This CDR3 has 13 residues. V lost 5 bases and J 9 bases, leaving 14 bases between the germline ends. Germline-derived CDR1 and CDR2 are SEHNR and FQNEAQ (reference sequence). The CDR3 nucleotides read TGTGCCAGCAGCCCGAGTCGGGGGGCTGAGCAGTTCTTC. This codes for CASSPSRGAEQFF.

The genes are TRBV10-3 and TRBJ1-1, with D possibly matching TRBD1 (6 bases). CDR3 size: 14 residues. Germline values: CDR1 ENHRY, CDR2 SYGVKD. Trimming stripped 4 bases from V and 5 bases from J, with 14 bases between. The CDR3 loop is CAISGGGGRTEAFF. Written as DNA, the CDR3 is TGTGCCATCAGTGGGGGCGGGGGCCGGACTGAAGCTTTCTTT.

The rearrangement links TRBV5-4 to TRBJ1-5, with D unclear. Trimming pared 1 base from V and 2 bases from J, leaving 10 bases between. This CDR3 spans 15 amino acids. The germline gives CDR1 SGHNT, CDR2 YYREEE (reference sequence). The CDR3 nucleotides read TGTGCCAGCAGCTTGAGGGAGCAGGGCAATCAGCCCCAGCATTTT. As protein: CASSLREQGNQPQHF.

CDR3 DNA: TGTGCCTGGAGGCGGGACAGGGGTTTAGCCGGGGAGCTGTTTTTT. Its translation is CAWRRDRGLAGELFF. The V and J genes are TRBV30 and TRBJ2-2; the match to TRBD1 covers 10 bases. There are 15 residues in the CDR3. The germline gives CDR1 GTSNPN, CDR2 SVGIG (reference sequence). V was pared by 3 bases and J by 6 bases, with 7 bases of the junction left unmatched.

This clone came up once. The chain is built from TRBV19 and TRBJ1-5; D possibly corresponds to TRBD1 (5 bases). The V end was cut by 2 bases, the J end by 0 bases, with 14 bases between. Germline V gene sequence: CDR1 LNHDA, CDR2 SQIVND (reference sequence). The CDR3 is made up of 17 amino acids. The CDR3 here is CASSIWGGSYSNQPQHF. The DNA of the CDR3 is TGTGCCAGTAGTATATGGGGGGGGAGTTATAGCAATCAGCCCCAGCATTTT.

The chain couples TRBV30 to TRBJ2-7, with 7 bases fitting TRBD1. This CDR3 region has 16 residues. Germline V gives CDR1 GTSNPN, CDR2 SVGIG (reference sequence). Trimming removed 0 bases from V and 1 base from J; junction bases left unmatched: 9. CDR3: CAWSVLGAGGSYEQYF. In DNA form, the CDR3 reads TGTGCCTGGAGTGTACTAGGGGCAGGGGGATCCTACGAGCAGTACTTC.

CDR3 amino acids: CASRQVGETQYF. In DNA form, the CDR3 reads TGTGCCAGCAGGCAGGTTGGGGAGACCCAGTACTTC. This rearrangement joins TRBV11-1 to TRBJ2-5; D not certain. V was pared by 6 bases and J by 5 bases, with 10 bases between. This CDR3 spans 12 amino acids. Per the germline V gene, CDR1 is SGHAT and CDR2 is FQDESV (reference sequence).

V usage is TRBV11-2 and J usage is TRBJ2-7, with a tentative D call TRBD1 (5 bases). The CDR3 is 13 amino acids. CDR1 and CDR2 from the germline V gene are SGHAT and FQNNGV. V was pared by 2 bases and J by 5 bases, with 10 bases between. CDR3 bases: TGTGCCAGCAGCTTATACGACAGCCACGAGCAGTACTTC. Translated: CASSLYDSHEQYF.